Presented here are 16 T cell receptor beta chains from one specimen sequenced in a study of blood T cell repertoires in COVID-19. This table comes from immunoSEQ multiplex PCR, and its TCRdb copy is limited to in-frame clones, with some not included. The sample shows fewer than 200,000 clones, roughly nine tenths of them seen only once. The sequenced material came from peripheral blood. These receptors came from a man between 18 and 29 years old who had recovered from COVID-19.

This rearrangement joins TRBV7-3 to TRBJ2-5; 15 bases agree with TRBD2. The junction had 13 bases not matched to a gene; V was cut back by 5 bases and J by 3 bases. This CDR3 is 19 amino acids long. Germline CDR1 is SGHTA and CDR2 is FQGTGA. DNA of the CDR3: TGTGCCAGCAGCCAGACTCCCGGGACTAGCGGGAGGCCTGAAGAGACCCAGTACTTC. Translating gives CASSQTPGTSGRPEETQYF.

The rearrangement joins TRBV29-1 to TRBJ1-5; a weak D match, TRBD1 (6 bases). This CDR3 contains 15 residues. Germline V gene lookup returns CDR1 SQVTM and CDR2 ANQGSEA. The ends were cut back, 4 bases at V and 0 bases at J, with 13 bases in the middle. CDR3 DNA: TGCAGCGTTGCAACCGGGACAAATAGCAATCAGCCCCAGCATTTT. It is translated as CSVATGTNSNQPQHF.

The V gene is TRBV19, the J gene TRBJ2-7; D may be TRBD2 (5 bases). Germline V gene sequence: CDR1 LNHDA, CDR2 SQIVND (reference sequence). V lost 4 bases and J lost 6, with 16 bases in between. This CDR3 is built from 14 residues. DNA of the CDR3: TGTGCCAGTAGTACCCGGGGTAGGACGGCCGAGCAGTACTTC. Residues: CASSTRGRTAEQYF.

This chain links TRBV27 with TRBJ1-3; D uncertain. The CDR3 covers 15 residues. Germline V lookup: CDR1 MNHEY, CDR2 SMNVEV (reference sequence). V shed 7 bases and J shed 0 bases, with 13 bases lying between them. CDR3 region: CASTPTEISGNTIYF. Here the CDR3 DNA reads TGTGCCAGCACCCCTACAGAGATCTCTGGAAACACCATATATTTT.

This clone was seen a handful of times. CDR3 coding DNA: TGTGCCATCCGCCTGGGCCAAGTGAACACCGGGGAGCTGTTTTTT. Residues: CAIRLGQVNTGELFF. The chain carries TRBV10-3 and TRBJ2-2; D is undetermined. The CDR3 sequence is 15 residues long. V lost 8 bases and J lost 1, with 14 bases in between. Germline values: CDR1 ENHRY, CDR2 SYGVKD.

The chain joins TRBV20-1 to TRBJ2-7; 11 bases agree with TRBD2. Trimming cost V 3 bases and J 3 bases; bases outside gene matches: 7. The CDR3 length is 15 residues. Germline V CDR1 and CDR2: DFQATT, SNEGSKA (reference sequence). The CDR3 coding sequence is TGCAGTGCTAGTCCGCCTAGCGGGAGGTTCTACGAGCAGTACTTC. Residues: CSASPPSGRFYEQYF.

The chain has TRBV10-1 and TRBJ1-5, with D possibly matching TRBD1 (5 bases). The CDR3 spans 13 residues. The V end lost 2 bases, the J end lost 4 bases, and 6 bases lay between the germline ends. CDR1 WNHNN and CDR2 SYGVQD come from the germline V gene (reference sequence). CDR3 DNA sequence: TGCGCCAGCAGTGAGGACAGAAATCAGCCCCAGCATTTT. Its protein product is CASSEDRNQPQHF.

V usage is TRBV9 and J usage is TRBJ2-1; 11 bases are shared with TRBD2. Germline CDR1 SGDLS, CDR2 YYNGEE. The CDR3 consists of 15 residues. Trimming at V came to 0 bases and at J to 6 bases, leaving 2 bases not matched to a gene. The CDR3 DNA reads as TGTGCCAGCAGCGTAGGTAGCGGGAGGGCCAATGAGCAGTTCTTC. Translation: CASSVGSGRANEQFF.

J is TRBJ2-7 and V is TRBV7-2, with TRBD2 identical over 8 bases. The CDR3 extends over 14 amino acids. Germline CDR1 reads SGHTA; CDR2 reads FQGNSA. The trim removed 6 bases at V and 0 bases at J, leaving 4 bases unmatched. This CDR3 is CASRSGGSSYEQYF. The DNA of the CDR3 is TGTGCCAGCAGGAGCGGGGGCAGCTCCTACGAGCAGTACTTC.

The chain recombines TRBV5-1 with TRBJ2-1; unclear D gene. With 0 bases removed from V and 6 bases from J, the gap between germline ends came to 7 bases. Germline CDR1 and CDR2: SGHRS and YFSETQ. The CDR3 has 13 amino acids. The CDR3 bases are TGCGCCAGCAGCTTGGATCCGGGCAATGAGCAGTTCTTC. It is translated as CASSLDPGNEQFF.

The chain uses TRBV19 and TRBJ2-2, with D perhaps TRBD1 (6 bases). With 5 bases removed from V and 5 bases from J, the gap between germline ends came to 15 bases. This CDR3 has 15 residues. The germline CDR1 and CDR2 sequences are LNHDA and SQIVND (reference sequence). CDR3 DNA: TGTGCCAGTAGTGTCCCGGGACAAGGAACCGGGGAGCTGTTTTTT. It codes for CASSVPGQGTGELFF.

The V call is TRBV9, the J call TRBJ1-1; D might be TRBD1 (6 bases). This CDR3 comprises 15 residues. The germline CDR1 and CDR2 sequences are SGDLS and YYNGEE. V lost 4 bases and J lost 0, with 13 bases in between. CDR3 in amino acids: CASSPRQVLNTEAFF. In DNA form, the CDR3 reads TGTGCCAGCAGCCCGAGACAGGTCTTGAACACTGAAGCTTTCTTT.

The rearrangement uses TRBV10-3 and TRBJ1-5; TRBD1 agrees at 8 bases. CDR1 and CDR2 from the germline V gene are ENHRY and SYGVKD. The trim removed 10 bases at V and 2 bases at J, leaving 10 bases unmatched. This CDR3 is 15 amino acids long. Here the CDR3 DNA reads TGTGCCACCGGACAGGGCTTGTCGGGCAATCAGCCCCAGCATTTT. Translating it yields CATGQGLSGNQPQHF.

The chain uses TRBV11-2 and TRBJ2-7; D is ambiguous. The V end was cut by 1 base, the J end by 3 bases, with 7 bases between. From germline, CDR1 is SGHAT and CDR2 FQNNGV. This CDR3 region has 13 residues. This CDR3 is CASSLGPIYEQYF. DNA of the CDR3: TGTGCCAGCAGCTTAGGTCCTATCTACGAGCAGTACTTC.

The count of this clone is one. Germline is not matched at one junction end, which may reflect a read error. Other DNA sequences within the sample encode an identical CDR3. The V and J genes are TRBV2 and TRBJ1-1, with D unclear. Germline V gene data show CDR1 as SNHLY and CDR2 as FYNNEI. The CDR3 totals 11 residues. CDR3 DNA: TGCGCCAGCTTTTACAGTACTGAAGCTTTCTTT. Translating gives CASFYSTEAFF.

This chain uses TRBV20-1 with TRBJ2-3, with 11 bases fitting TRBD2. With 3 bases clipped from V and 0 bases from J, the junction kept 8 bases outside the gene matches. This CDR3 has 17 amino acids. Germline CDR1 and CDR2: DFQATT and SNEGSKA (reference sequence). The CDR3 DNA sequence: TGCAGTGCTAGTACTAGCGGGAGACCCTCTAGCACAGATACGCAGTATTTT. Amino acid sequence: CSASTSGRPSSTDTQYF.